These 8 T cell receptor beta chains were all obtained from the same sample, sequenced in a study of shared clonotypes between healthy human individuals. The data were produced by immunoSEQ multiplex PCR, yet TCRdb's version contains in-frame clones alone and is incomplete. The sample comprises 2,500,000 or so clones, 93% of which are singletons, and 0.36% rests with the top ten. The sample was naive CD4+ T cells from PBMCs. Sample subset: CD45RA+ positively selected. The source of these receptors is a man between 18 and 35 years old in good health. Some clones in this sample may be carry-over from other donors' samples.

This sequence joins TRBV27 and TRBJ2-1; TRBD2 matches 10 bases. This CDR3 has 15 residues. V gave up 2 bases and J gave up 7 bases; unmatched junction bases: 5. CDR1 is MNHEY, CDR2 SMNVEV, per germline (reference sequence). The CDR3 DNA reads TGTGCCAGCAGTTTAAGACTAGCGGGCTCTAATGAGCAGTTCTTC. Protein: CASSLRLAGSNEQFF.

The V gene is TRBV27, the J gene TRBJ2-3; the match to TRBD2 covers 7 bases. Germline lookup yields CDR1 MNHEY and CDR2 SMNVEV (reference sequence). V lost 8 bases, J lost 12 bases, and 14 bases stayed unmatched. The CDR3 runs to 13 residues. The CDR3 spells CASQRQGLSFQYF. The DNA of the CDR3 is TGTGCCAGCCAGCGGCAGGGACTAAGTTTCCAGTATTTT.

This sequence joins TRBV28 and TRBJ2-7; 7 nucleotides line up with TRBD2. This CDR3 is built from 14 residues. Germline assignment: CDR1 MDHEN and CDR2 SYDVKM. The junction had 12 bases not matched to a gene; V was cut back by 6 bases and J by 7 bases. The CDR3 bases are TGTGCCAGCAGCTTTCTAGCGGCTGCGGGAGAGCAGTACTTC. Amino acid sequence: CASSFLAAAGEQYF.

The CDR3 region has the DNA TGTGCCAGCAGTGTCCTAGGATCCTACGAGCAGTACTTC. Protein product: CASSVLGSYEQYF. The chain is built from TRBV6-1 and TRBJ2-7, with D unclear. Germline CDR1 and CDR2: MNHNS and SASEGT. V lost 4 bases and J lost 1, with 8 bases in between. CDR3 length: 13 amino acids.

The V gene is TRBV2, the J gene TRBJ1-2, with D possibly being TRBD1 (5 bases). With 6 bases removed from V and 4 bases from J, the gap between germline ends came to 15 bases. The germline CDR1 and CDR2 sequences are SNHLY and FYNNEI. This CDR3 has 14 residues. CDR3 DNA: TGTGCCAGCAGCCTACGACAGTCAGGCTATGGCTACACCTTC. Translated, it gives CASSLRQSGYGYTF.

The J gene is TRBJ2-1, the V gene TRBV7-9, with TRBD1 matching over 8 bases. The V gene end was trimmed by 3 bases and the J gene end by 5 bases; junction bases not matched to a gene: 6. This CDR3 spans 15 amino acids. Per germline, CDR1 SEHNR and CDR2 FQNEAQ (reference sequence). CDR3 protein: CASSFGRQGNNEQFF. CDR3 in DNA: TGTGCCAGCAGCTTTGGAAGACAGGGGAACAATGAGCAGTTCTTC.

Note on this clone: The sample contains more than one DNA sequence encoding this CDR3. CDR3 coding DNA: TGTGCCAGCAGCCAAGTCCGGAACACCGGGGAGCTGTTTTTT. Its translation is CASSQVRNTGELFF. The chain uses TRBV14 and TRBJ2-2; no reliable D call. The V and J ends lost 1 base and 1 base respectively, with 4 bases between them. The CDR3 contains 14 residues. The germline CDR1 and CDR2 sequences are SGHDN and FVKESK.

The CDR3 sequence: CASSFGLALYEQYF. CDR3 bases: TGTGCCAGCAGCTTCGGACTAGCCTTATACGAGCAGTACTTC. The J gene is TRBJ2-7, the V gene TRBV7-3; 8 nucleotides align to TRBD2. From germline, CDR1 is SGHTA and CDR2 FQGTGA. V shed 3 bases and J 4 bases; nucleotides not matched to a gene: 5. The CDR3 totals 14 residues. Complete variable domain (other parts from reference TRBV7-3 and TRBJ2-7): GAGVSQTPSNKVTEKGKYVELRCDPISGHTALYWYRQSLGQGPEFLIYFQGTGAADDSGLPNDRFFAVRPEGSVSTLKIQRTERGDSAVYLCASSFGLALYEQYFGPGTRLTVT.